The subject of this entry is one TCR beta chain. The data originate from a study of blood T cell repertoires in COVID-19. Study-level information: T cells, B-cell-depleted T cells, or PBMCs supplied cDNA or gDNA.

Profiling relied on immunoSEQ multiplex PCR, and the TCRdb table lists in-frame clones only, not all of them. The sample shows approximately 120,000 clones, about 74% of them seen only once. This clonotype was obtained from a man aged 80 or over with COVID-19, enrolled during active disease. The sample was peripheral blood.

The CDR3 is CSVARGLTEAFF. The CDR3 DNA follows: TGCAGCGTTGCCAGGGGGCTCACTGAAGCTTTCTTT. The chain links TRBV29-1 to TRBJ1-1; 8 bases are shared with TRBD1. The germline CDR1 and CDR2 sequences are SQVTM and ANQGSEA. The CDR3 extends over 12 amino acids. V was pared by 4 bases and J by 4 bases, with 2 bases of the junction left unmatched.